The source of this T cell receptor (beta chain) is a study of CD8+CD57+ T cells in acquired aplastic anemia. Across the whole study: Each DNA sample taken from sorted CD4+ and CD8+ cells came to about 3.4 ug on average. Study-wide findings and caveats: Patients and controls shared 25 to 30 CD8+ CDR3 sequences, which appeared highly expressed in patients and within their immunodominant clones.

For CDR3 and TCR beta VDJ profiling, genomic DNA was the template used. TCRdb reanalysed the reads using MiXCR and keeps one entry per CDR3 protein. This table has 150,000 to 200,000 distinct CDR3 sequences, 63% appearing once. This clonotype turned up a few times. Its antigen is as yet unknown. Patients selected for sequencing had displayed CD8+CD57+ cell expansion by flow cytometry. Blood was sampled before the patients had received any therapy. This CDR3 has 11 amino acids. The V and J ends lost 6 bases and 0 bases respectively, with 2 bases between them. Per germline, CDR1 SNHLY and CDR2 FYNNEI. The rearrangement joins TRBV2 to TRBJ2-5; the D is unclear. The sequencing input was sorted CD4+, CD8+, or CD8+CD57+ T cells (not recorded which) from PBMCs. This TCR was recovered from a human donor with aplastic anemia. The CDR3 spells CASRYQETQYF. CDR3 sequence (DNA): TGTGCCAGCAGGTACCAAGAGACCCAGTACTTC.